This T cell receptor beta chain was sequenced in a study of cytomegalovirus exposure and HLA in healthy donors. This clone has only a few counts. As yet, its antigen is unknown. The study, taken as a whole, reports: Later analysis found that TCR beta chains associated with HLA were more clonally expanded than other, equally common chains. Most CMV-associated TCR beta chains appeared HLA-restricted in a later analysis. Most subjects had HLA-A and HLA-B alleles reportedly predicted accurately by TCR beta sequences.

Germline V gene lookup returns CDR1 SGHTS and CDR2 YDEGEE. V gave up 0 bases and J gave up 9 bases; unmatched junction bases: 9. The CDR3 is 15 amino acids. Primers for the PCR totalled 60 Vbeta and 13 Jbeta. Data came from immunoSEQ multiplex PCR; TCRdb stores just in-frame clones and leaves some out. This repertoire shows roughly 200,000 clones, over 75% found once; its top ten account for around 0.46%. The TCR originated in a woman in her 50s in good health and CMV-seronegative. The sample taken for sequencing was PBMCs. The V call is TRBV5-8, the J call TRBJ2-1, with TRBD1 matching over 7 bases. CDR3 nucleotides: TGTGCCAGCAGCTTGGCGATAGGGGGCTTTCCTGAGCAGTTCTTC. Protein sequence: CASSLAIGGFPEQFF.